This TCR beta chain was sequenced for a study of cytomegalovirus exposure and HLA in healthy donors. General study findings and limits: Later genetic work tied a missense DCLRE1C variant to beta-chain V and J trimming.

The CDR3 sequence is 14 residues long. Looked up from germline, CDR1 is SGHTA and CDR2 is FQGNSA. V dropped 5 bases and J dropped 7; count of bases not matched to a gene: 9. With 60 Vbeta and 13 Jbeta primers, the PCR was carried out. TCRdb keeps only in-frame clones here, not all; method: immunoSEQ multiplex PCR. Counted here are 150,000 to 200,000 clones, about 75% occurring once; the ten biggest clones make up more than 12%. Remarks on this clone: Its antigen is still unknown.

V usage is TRBV7-2 and J usage is TRBJ2-7; 9 bases agree with TRBD1. The source of this sequence is a man in his forties or fifties in good health and CMV-seropositive. Material for sequencing was PBMCs. This CDR3 is CASSLTGQGREQYF. CDR3 DNA sequence: TGTGCCAGCAGCCTAACCGGACAGGGGAGGGAGCAGTACTTC. Full variable domain (outside the CDR3, taken from reference TRBV7-2 and TRBJ2-7): GAGVSQSPSNKVTEKGKDVELRCDPISGHTALYWYRQSLGQGLEFLIYFQGNSAPDKSGLPSDRFSAERTGGSVSTLTIQRTQQEDSAVYLCASSLTGQGREQYFGPGTRLTVT.